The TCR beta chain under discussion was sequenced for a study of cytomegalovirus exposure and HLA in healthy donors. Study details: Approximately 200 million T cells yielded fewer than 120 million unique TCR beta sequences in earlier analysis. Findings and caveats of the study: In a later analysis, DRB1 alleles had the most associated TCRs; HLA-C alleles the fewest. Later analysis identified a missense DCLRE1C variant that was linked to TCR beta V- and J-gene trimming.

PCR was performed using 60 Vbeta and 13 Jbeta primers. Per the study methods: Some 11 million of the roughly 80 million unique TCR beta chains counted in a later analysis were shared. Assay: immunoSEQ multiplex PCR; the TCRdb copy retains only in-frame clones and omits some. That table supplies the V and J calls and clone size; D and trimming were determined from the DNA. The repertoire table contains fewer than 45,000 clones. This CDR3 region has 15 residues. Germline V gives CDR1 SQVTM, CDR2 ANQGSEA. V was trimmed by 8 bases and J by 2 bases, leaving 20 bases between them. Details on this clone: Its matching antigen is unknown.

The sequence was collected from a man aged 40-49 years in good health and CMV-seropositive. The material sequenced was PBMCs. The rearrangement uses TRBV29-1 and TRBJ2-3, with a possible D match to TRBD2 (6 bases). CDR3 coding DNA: TGCAGCATAACGGGACTCCAATATAACACAGATACGCAGTATTTT. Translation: CSITGLQYNTDTQYF.